This TCR beta chain was sequenced in a study of CD8 T cells in Susac syndrome. Broader study findings: TCR sequencing and HLA analysis covered a relatively small number of individuals.

This CDR3 spans 13 amino acids. The V end lost 0 bases, the J end lost 7 bases, and 13 bases lay between the germline ends. CDR1 and CDR2 (germline): SQVTM, ANQGSEA. As controls, healthy donors matched for age and sex were used. This clonotype has a single count. Its target is unknown. An amount of RNA that ranged from roughly 0.5 to 1 ug was reverse transcribed with random hexamers. One entry per CDR3 protein, called by TCRdb with MiXCR from the immunoSEQ multiplex PCR reads. The sample has tens of thousands of distinct CDR3 sequences; 80% to 95% are singletons. V and J are TRBV29-1 and TRBJ2-7; a possible D gene is TRBD1 (5 bases). Sample: CD8+ T cells from PBMCs. The sequence was obtained from a human donor in good health. In DNA, the CDR3 is TGCAGCGTTGAAGATAAGGGGTTTGGAGAGCAGTACTTC. As protein: CSVEDKGFGEQYF.